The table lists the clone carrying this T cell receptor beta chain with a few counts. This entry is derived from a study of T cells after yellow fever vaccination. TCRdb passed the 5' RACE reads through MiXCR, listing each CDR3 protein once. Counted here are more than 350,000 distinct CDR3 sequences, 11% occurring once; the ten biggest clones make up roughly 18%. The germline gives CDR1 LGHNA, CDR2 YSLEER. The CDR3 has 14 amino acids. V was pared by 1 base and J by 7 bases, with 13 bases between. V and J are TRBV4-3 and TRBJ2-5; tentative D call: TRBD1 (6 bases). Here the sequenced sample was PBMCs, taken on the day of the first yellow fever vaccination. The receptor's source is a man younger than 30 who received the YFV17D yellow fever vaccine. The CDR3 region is CASSQALGAGTQYF. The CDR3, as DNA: TGCGCCAGCAGCCAAGCCTTGGGGGCAGGGACCCAGTACTTC.